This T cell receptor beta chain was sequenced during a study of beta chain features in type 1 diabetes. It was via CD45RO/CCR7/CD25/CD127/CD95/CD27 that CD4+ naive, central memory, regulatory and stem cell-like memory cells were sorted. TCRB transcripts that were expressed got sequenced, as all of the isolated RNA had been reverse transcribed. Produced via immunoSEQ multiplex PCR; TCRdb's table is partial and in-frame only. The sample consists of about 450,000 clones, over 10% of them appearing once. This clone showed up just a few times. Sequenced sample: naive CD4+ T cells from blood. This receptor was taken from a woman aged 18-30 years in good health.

CDR3 bases: TGCGCCAGCAGCTTGATGATGAGCGGAGGGAATGAGCAGTTCTTC. The encoded protein is CASSLMMSGGNEQFF. This chain connects TRBV5-1 to TRBJ2-1; D perhaps matches TRBD2 (6 bases). Germline values: CDR1 SGHRS, CDR2 YFSETQ. The V gene lost 1 base and the J gene lost 7 bases, with 15 bases spanning the gap. The CDR3 runs to 15 residues.